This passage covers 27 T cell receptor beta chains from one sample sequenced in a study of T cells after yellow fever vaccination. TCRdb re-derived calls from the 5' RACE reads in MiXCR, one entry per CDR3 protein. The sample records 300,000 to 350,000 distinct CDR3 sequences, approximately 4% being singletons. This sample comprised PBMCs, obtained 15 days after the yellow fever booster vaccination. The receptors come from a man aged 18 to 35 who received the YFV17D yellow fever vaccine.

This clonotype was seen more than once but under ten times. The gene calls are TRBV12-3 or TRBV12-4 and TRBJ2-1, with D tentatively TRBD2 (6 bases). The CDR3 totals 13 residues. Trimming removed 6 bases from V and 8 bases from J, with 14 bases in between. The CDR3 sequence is CASRSLAIHEQFF. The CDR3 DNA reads TGTGCCAGCAGGTCCCTAGCGATCCATGAGCAGTTCTTC.

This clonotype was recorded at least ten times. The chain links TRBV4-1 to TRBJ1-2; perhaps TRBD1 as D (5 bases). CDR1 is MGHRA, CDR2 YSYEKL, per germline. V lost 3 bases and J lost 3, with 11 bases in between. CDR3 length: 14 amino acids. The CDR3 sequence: CASSQGGVYYGYTF. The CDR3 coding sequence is TGCGCCAGCAGCCAGGGAGGGGTTTACTATGGCTACACCTTC.

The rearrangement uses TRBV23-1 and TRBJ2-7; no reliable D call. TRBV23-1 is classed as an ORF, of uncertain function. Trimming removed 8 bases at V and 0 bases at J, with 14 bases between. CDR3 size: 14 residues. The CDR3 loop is CASLPRPSSYEQYF. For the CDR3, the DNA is TGCGCCAGCTTACCCCGGCCTAGCTCCTACGAGCAGTACTTC.

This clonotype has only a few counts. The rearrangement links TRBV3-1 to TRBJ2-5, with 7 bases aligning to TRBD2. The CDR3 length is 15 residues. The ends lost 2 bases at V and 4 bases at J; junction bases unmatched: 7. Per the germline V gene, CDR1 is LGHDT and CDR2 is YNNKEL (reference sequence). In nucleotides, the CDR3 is TGTGCCAGCAGCCAACCTAGCGGAGACTTAGAGACCCAGTACTTC. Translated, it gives CASSQPSGDLETQYF.

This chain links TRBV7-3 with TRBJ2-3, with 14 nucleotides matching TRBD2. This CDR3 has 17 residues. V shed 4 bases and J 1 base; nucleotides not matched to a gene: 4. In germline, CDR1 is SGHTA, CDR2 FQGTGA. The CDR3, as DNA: TGTGCCAGCAGCTCCGGGACTAGCGGGGGAGGCACAGATACGCAGTATTTT. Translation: CASSSGTSGGGTDTQYF. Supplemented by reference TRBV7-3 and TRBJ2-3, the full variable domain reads GAGVSQTPSNKVTEKGKYVELRCDPISGHTALYWYRQSLGQGPEFLIYFQGTGAADDSGLPNDRFFAVRPEGSVSTLKIQRTERGDSAVYLCASSSGTSGGGTDTQYFGPGTRLTVL.

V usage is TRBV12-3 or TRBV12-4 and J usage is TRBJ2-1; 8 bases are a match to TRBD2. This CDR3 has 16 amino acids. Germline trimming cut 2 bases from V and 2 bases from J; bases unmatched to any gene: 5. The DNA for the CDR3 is TGTGCCAGCAGTTTAAGGACTAGCCGAGCCTACAATGAGCAGTTCTTC. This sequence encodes CASSLRTSRAYNEQFF.

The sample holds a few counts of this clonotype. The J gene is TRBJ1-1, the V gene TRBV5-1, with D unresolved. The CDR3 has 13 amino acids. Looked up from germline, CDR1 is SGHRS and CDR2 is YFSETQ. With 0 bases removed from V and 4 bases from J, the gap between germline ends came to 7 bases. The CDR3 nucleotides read TGCGCCAGCAGCTTGGCCGTTCCCACTGAAGCTTTCTTT. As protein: CASSLAVPTEAFF.

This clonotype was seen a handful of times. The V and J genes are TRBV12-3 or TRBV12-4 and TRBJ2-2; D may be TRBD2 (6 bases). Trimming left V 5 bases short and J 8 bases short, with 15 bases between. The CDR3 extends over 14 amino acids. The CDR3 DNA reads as TGTGCCAGCAGTCCCTCGACGGGGAGGGGGGAGCTGTTTTTT. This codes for CASSPSTGRGELFF.

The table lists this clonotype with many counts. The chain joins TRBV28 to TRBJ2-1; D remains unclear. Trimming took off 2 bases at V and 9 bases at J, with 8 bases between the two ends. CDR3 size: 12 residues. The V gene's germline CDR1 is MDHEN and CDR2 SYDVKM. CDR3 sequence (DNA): TGTGCCAGCAGTTTAGGGTGGGGTGAGCAGTTCTTC. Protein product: CASSLGWGEQFF.

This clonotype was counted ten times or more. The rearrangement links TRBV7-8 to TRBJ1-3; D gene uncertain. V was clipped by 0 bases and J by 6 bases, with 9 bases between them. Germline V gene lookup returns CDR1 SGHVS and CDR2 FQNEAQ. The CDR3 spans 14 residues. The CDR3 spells CASSLASDTNTIYF. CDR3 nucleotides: TGTGCCAGCAGCTTAGCTTCCGATACAAACACCATATATTTT.

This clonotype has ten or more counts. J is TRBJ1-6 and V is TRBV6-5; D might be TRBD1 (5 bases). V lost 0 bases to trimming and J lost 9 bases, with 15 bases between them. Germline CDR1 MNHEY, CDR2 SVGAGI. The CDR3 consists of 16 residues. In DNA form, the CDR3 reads TGTGCCAGCAGTTACTCAGGGACGGAAAAGGGTTCACCCCTCCACTTT. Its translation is CASSYSGTEKGSPLHF.

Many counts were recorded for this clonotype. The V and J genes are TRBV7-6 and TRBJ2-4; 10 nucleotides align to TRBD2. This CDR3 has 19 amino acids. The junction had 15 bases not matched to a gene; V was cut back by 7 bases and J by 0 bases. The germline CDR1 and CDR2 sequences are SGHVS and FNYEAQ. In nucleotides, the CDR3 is TGTGCCAGCATCAAAGCCCGGACTAGCGGTGGGGGAGCCAAAAACATTCAGTACTTC. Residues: CASIKARTSGGGAKNIQYF.

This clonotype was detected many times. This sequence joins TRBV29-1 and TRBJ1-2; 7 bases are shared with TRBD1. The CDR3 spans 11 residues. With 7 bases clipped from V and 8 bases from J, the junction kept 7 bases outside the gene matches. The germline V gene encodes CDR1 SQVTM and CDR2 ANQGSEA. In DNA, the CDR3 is TGCAGCGGCCGTTCAGGGGGAGGCTACACCTTC. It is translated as CSGRSGGGYTF.

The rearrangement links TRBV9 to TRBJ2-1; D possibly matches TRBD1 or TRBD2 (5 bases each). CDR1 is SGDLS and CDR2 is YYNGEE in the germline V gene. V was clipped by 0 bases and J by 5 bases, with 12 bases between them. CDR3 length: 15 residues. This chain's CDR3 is CASSVGGTPNNEQFF. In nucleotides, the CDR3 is TGTGCCAGCAGCGTAGGAGGGACGCCCAACAATGAGCAGTTCTTC.

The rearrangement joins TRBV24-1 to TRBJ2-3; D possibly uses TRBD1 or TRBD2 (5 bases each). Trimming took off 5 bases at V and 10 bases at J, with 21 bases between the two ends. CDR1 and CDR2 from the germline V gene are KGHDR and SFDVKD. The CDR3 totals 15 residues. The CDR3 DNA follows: TGTGCCACCAGTGCTACAGGAGCAAATCGGGATTCGCAGTATTTT. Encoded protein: CATSATGANRDSQYF.

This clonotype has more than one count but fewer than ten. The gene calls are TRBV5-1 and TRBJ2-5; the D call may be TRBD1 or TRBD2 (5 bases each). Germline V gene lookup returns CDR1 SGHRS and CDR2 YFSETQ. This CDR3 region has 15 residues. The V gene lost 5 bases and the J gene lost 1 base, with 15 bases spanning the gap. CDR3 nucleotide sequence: TGCGCCAGCAGTTACGGGGCTCAACTCCAAGAGACCCAGTACTTC. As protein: CASSYGAQLQETQYF.

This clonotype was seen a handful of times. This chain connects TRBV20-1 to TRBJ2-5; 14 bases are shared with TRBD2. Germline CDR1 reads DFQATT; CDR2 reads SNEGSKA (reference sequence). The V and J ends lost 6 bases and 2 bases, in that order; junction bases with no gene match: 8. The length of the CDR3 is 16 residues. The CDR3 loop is CSAGTSGGRRQETQYF. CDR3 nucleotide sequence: TGCAGTGCAGGGACTAGCGGGGGAAGAAGGCAAGAGACCCAGTACTTC.

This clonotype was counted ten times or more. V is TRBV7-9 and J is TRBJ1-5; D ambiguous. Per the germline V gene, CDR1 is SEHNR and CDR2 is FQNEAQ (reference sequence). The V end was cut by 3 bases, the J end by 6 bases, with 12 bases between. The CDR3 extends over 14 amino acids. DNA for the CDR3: TGTGCCAGCAGCTTGATAGGGCCGGGTCAGCCCCAGCATTTT. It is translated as CASSLIGPGQPQHF.

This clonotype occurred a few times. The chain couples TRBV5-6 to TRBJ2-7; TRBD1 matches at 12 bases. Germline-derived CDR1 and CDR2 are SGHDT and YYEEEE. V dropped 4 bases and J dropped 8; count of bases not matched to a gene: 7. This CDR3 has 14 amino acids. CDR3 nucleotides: TGTGCCAGCAGCGACCGGGACAGGGGGCGGCAGCAGTACGTC. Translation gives CASSDRDRGRQQYV.

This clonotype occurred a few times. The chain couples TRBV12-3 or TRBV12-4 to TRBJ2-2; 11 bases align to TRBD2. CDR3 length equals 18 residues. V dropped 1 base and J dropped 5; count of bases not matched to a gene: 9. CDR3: CASSLGVAGGITTGELFF. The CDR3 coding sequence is TGTGCCAGCAGTTTAGGTGTAGCGGGGGGGATTACGACCGGGGAGCTGTTTTTT.

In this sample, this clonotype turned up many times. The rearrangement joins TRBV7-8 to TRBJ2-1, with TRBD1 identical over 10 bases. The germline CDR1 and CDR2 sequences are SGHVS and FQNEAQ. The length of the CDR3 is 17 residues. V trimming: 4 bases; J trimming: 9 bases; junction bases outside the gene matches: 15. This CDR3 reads CASSSIAQGQGFREQFF. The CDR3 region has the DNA TGTGCCAGCAGCTCAATAGCGCAGGGACAGGGGTTTCGTGAGCAGTTCTTC.

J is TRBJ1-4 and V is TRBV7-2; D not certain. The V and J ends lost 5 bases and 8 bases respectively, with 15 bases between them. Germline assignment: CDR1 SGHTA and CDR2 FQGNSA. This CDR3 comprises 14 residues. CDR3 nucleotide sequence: TGTGCCAGCAGCCCGCCCAGCACACCAGAAAAACTGTTTTTT. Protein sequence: CASSPPSTPEKLFF.

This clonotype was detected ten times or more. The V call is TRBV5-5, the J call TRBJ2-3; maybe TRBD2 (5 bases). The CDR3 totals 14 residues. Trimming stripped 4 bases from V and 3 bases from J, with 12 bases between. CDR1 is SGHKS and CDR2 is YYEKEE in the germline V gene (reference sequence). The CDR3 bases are TGTGCCAGCAGCGGGATGGCGGGTACAGATACGCAGTATTTT. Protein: CASSGMAGTDTQYF.

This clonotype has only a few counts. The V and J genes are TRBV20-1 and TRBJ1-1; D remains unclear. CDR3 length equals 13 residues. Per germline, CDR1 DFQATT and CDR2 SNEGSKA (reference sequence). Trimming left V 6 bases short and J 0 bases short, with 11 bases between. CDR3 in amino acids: CSAPGPMNTEAFF. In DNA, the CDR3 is TGCAGTGCCCCGGGCCCCATGAACACTGAAGCTTTCTTT.

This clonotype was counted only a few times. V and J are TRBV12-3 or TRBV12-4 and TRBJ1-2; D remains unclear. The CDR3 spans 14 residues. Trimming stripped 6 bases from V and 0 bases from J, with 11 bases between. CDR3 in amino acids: CASSSNAANYGYTF. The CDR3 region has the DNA TGTGCCAGCAGCTCGAACGCTGCTAACTATGGCTACACCTTC.

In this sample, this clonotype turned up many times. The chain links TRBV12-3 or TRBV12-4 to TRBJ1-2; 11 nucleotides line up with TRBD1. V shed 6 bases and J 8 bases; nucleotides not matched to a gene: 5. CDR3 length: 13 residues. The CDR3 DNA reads TGTGCCAGCAGCTCCGGGACAGGGGGAGGCTACACCTTC. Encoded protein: CASSSGTGGGYTF.

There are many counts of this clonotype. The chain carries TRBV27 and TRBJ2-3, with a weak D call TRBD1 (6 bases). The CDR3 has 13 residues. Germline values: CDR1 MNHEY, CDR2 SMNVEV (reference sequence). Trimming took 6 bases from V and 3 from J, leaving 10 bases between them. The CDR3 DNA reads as TGTGCCAGCAGAAACAGGGAGACAGATACGCAGTATTTT. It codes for CASRNRETDTQYF.